One and the same sample provided the 8 T cell receptor beta chains below, sequenced in a study of T cell clonotyping in hematopoietic cell transplantation. Time point in this sample: recipient sample about 28 days before transplant, after cytoreduction. The data were produced by immunoSEQ multiplex PCR, yet TCRdb's version contains in-frame clones alone and is incomplete. The table shows about 29,000 clones, with roughly 80% occurring only once. The sample consisted of peripheral blood mononuclear cells, taken before stem cell transplant. These receptors were obtained from a woman younger than 45 with chronic myeloid leukemia. Some clones in this sample may be carry-over from other donors' samples.

This chain joins TRBV2 and TRBJ1-5; 8 positions agree with TRBD1. The germline V gene encodes CDR1 SNHLY and CDR2 FYNNEI. The J segment lost 8 bases and the V segment lost 0 bases, leaving 6 bases of the junction unmatched. The CDR3 sequence is 15 residues long. The CDR3 spells CASSEATIQGEPQHF. The CDR3 DNA reads TGTGCCAGCAGTGAAGCTACTATACAGGGGGAGCCCCAGCATTTT.

The gene calls are TRBV28 and TRBJ2-1; 12 bases are shared with TRBD2. J lost 7 bases, V lost 6 bases, and 13 bases had no gene match. Germline loops: CDR1 MDHEN, CDR2 SYDVKM. The CDR3 sequence is 17 residues long. The CDR3, as DNA: TGTGCCAGCAGACTCAAACTAGCGGGGGGTAGCAGGAATGAGCAGTTCTTC. Translating it yields CASRLKLAGGSRNEQFF.

This clone was counted a few times. V usage is TRBV30 and J usage is TRBJ1-2, with 11 bases aligning to TRBD1. This CDR3 contains 11 residues. Unmatched junction bases numbered 4, after V lost 5 bases and J lost 11 bases. Per the germline V gene, CDR1 is GTSNPN and CDR2 is SVGIG (reference sequence). The CDR3 spells CAWGQGAGYTF. The CDR3 coding sequence is TGTGCCTGGGGACAGGGGGCGGGGTACACCTTC.

The chain combines TRBV5-8 with TRBJ2-4; TRBD1 matches at 12 bases. The CDR3 spans 18 residues. Trimming removed 2 bases from V and 3 bases from J; junction bases left unmatched: 9. Germline values: CDR1 SGHTS, CDR2 YDEGEE. The CDR3 coding sequence is TGTGCCAGCAGCTTCGGGACAGGGGGCGGGGAAGTCAAAAACATTCAGTACTTC. Its translation: CASSFGTGGGEVKNIQYF.

The genes are TRBV19 and TRBJ2-3, with TRBD2 as a possible D gene (7 bases). V dropped 2 bases and J dropped 8 bases, with 17 bases sitting between them. There are 15 residues in the CDR3. CDR1 is LNHDA, CDR2 SQIVND, per germline (reference sequence). The CDR3 loop is CASSINGGRGGTQYF. The CDR3 DNA sequence: TGTGCCAGTAGTATAAACGGGGGGCGCGGCGGTACGCAGTATTTT.

The CDR3 loop reads CASSVGTGPTYEQYF. The DNA of the CDR3 is TGTGCCAGCAGCGTGGGGACTGGCCCAACCTACGAGCAGTACTTC. The V and J genes are TRBV9 and TRBJ2-7, with TRBD2 as a possible D gene (6 bases). With 2 bases removed from V and 2 bases from J, the gap between germline ends came to 14 bases. This CDR3 comprises 15 residues. The germline CDR1 and CDR2 sequences are SGDLS and YYNGEE.

The genes are TRBV4-2 and TRBJ2-7; D is ambiguous. The CDR3 covers 17 residues. V was shortened by 1 base and J by 4 bases, with 20 bases between the two germline ends. Per the germline V gene, CDR1 is LGHNA and CDR2 is YNFKEQ. The CDR3 DNA sequence: TGTGCCAGCAGCCAAGCCCAAGCCGGGCCCGCCAAATACGAGCAGTACTTC. It is translated as CASSQAQAGPAKYEQYF.

In this sample, this clone turned up a few times. This rearrangement joins TRBV4-3 to TRBJ2-7, with D possibly matching TRBD1 (6 bases). The CDR3 runs 14 residues. V shed 3 bases and J shed 3 bases, with 12 bases lying between them. Per germline, CDR1 LGHNA and CDR2 YSLEER. CDR3 residues: CASSQATQGYEQYF. The CDR3 DNA sequence: TGCGCCAGCAGCCAGGCTACACAGGGCTACGAGCAGTACTTC.